The 18 T cell receptor beta chains in this list originate from one sample, sequenced in a study of OX40 agonist ivuxolimab in advanced cancers. Profiling relied on immunoSEQ multiplex PCR, and the TCRdb table lists in-frame clones only, not all of them. The sample holds tens of thousands of clones, around nine tenths seen once. Sequencing used CD4+ or CD8+ T cells sorted from blood, obtained in a trial of the OX40 agonist ivuxolimab. These receptors all come from an adult with an advanced solid tumor such as melanoma, head and neck, liver or kidney cancer.

This chain connects TRBV19 to TRBJ2-3; no clear D gene. This CDR3 is built from 11 residues. The germline V and J ends were trimmed by 8 bases and 5 bases, with 8 bases remaining between them. CDR1 LNHDA and CDR2 SQIVND come from the germline V gene (reference sequence). The CDR3 reads CASGRRDTQYF. The CDR3 DNA reads TGTGCCAGTGGACGTAGAGATACGCAGTATTTT.

This sequence joins TRBV7-9 and TRBJ1-4; 7 positions agree with TRBD1. CDR1 and CDR2 from the germline V gene are SEHNR and FQNEAQ (reference sequence). V lost 5 bases, J lost 5 bases, and 5 bases stayed unmatched. The CDR3 spans 14 residues. The CDR3 coding sequence is TGTGCCAGCAGCCTCGGGACAGTAAATGAAAAACTGTTTTTT. This sequence encodes CASSLGTVNEKLFF.

The chain links TRBV7-3 to TRBJ2-7; D is undetermined. This CDR3 is built from 15 residues. Germline-derived CDR1 and CDR2 are SGHTA and FQGTGA. V dropped 0 bases and J dropped 2 bases, with 11 bases sitting between them. CDR3 coding DNA: TGTGCCAGCAGCTTAACTCACACGGGCCCCTACGAGCAGTACTTC. The encoded protein is CASSLTHTGPYEQYF. Variable domain in full (rest from reference TRBV7-3 and TRBJ2-7): GAGVSQTPSNKVTEKGKYVELRCDPISGHTALYWYRQSLGQGPEFLIYFQGTGAADDSGLPNDRFFAVRPEGSVSTLKIQRTERGDSAVYLCASSLTHTGPYEQYFGPGTRLTVT.

The V gene is TRBV11-3, the J gene TRBJ2-2; tentatively, D is TRBD1 (6 bases). Germline CDR1 reads SGHNT; CDR2 reads YENEEA. Trimming took 0 bases from V and 9 from J, leaving 17 bases between them. This CDR3 is 16 amino acids long. CDR3 in DNA: TGTGCCAGCAGCTTAGAGCCTGGGGGCAGGGCCTGGGAGCTGTTTTTT. Protein sequence: CASSLEPGGRAWELFF.

There are a few counts of this clone. The chain has TRBV6-4 and TRBJ1-2; 9 bases fit TRBD1. Losses at the gene ends were 0 bases for V and 5 bases for J; bases not matched to a gene: 7. CDR3 length: 16 amino acids. Germline CDR1 reads MRHNA; CDR2 reads SNTAGT. The CDR3 nucleotides read TGTGCCAGCAGTGACTCGAAAGGGACAGGGACTTATGGCTACACCTTC. It is translated as CASSDSKGTGTYGYTF.

The chain links TRBV6-1 to TRBJ2-3, with D perhaps TRBD1 (6 bases). V shed 0 bases and J shed 3 bases, with 7 bases lying between them. The CDR3 consists of 14 residues. CDR1 and CDR2 from the germline V gene are MNHNS and SASEGT. CDR3 in amino acids: CASSEAGQTDTQYF. CDR3 DNA sequence: TGTGCCAGCAGTGAAGCTGGACAGACAGATACGCAGTATTTT.

The chain employs TRBV7-2 and TRBJ2-3, with D unresolved. The CDR3 runs 14 residues. Trimming removed 1 base from V and 6 bases from J, with 11 bases in between. CDR1 is SGHTA and CDR2 is FQGNSA in the germline V gene. This chain's CDR3 is CASSLGILMDTQYF. CDR3 nucleotide sequence: TGTGCCAGCAGCTTAGGTATCCTAATGGATACGCAGTATTTT.

The CDR3: CASSHSGTQGSRQLTQYF. CDR3 sequence (DNA): TGTGCCAGCAGCCATTCCGGGACTCAAGGTTCCAGGCAGCTGACCCAGTACTTC. The gene calls are TRBV7-9 and TRBJ2-5; D perhaps matches TRBD2 (6 bases). Trimming took 5 bases from V and 7 from J, leaving 29 bases between them. The germline V gene encodes CDR1 SEHNR and CDR2 FQNEAQ (reference sequence). The CDR3 totals 18 residues.

The rearrangement uses TRBV7-2 and TRBJ1-3; 8 nucleotides agree with TRBD1. The V gene end was trimmed by 3 bases and the J gene end by 2 bases; junction bases not matched to a gene: 3. Germline loops: CDR1 SGHTA, CDR2 FQGNSA. CDR3 length: 15 amino acids. CDR3 sequence (DNA): TGTGCCAGCAGCTTTGACAGGGGCCCTGGAAACACCATATATTTT. It translates to CASSFDRGPGNTIYF.

The V and J genes are TRBV6-5 and TRBJ2-7; D is possibly TRBD1 (6 bases). CDR3 size: 12 residues. Germline CDR1 MNHEY, CDR2 SVGAGI. V dropped 8 bases and J dropped 4 bases, with 12 bases sitting between them. In DNA form, the CDR3 reads TGTGCCAGCTGGAGGACAGCATACGAGCAGTACTTC. Translated: CASWRTAYEQYF.

The V gene is TRBV10-3, the J gene TRBJ2-7, with TRBD2 matching 9 bases. Germline assignment: CDR1 ENHRY and CDR2 SYGVKD. V was pared by 3 bases and J by 6 bases, with 6 bases of the junction left unmatched. The CDR3 has 14 residues. Written as DNA, the CDR3 is TGTGCCATCAGTGAAGAAGTTAGCGGGAGCGAGCAGTACTTC. This translates into CAISEEVSGSEQYF.

This sequence joins TRBV6-6 and TRBJ2-7, with a weak D call TRBD2 (6 bases). The CDR3 spans 14 residues. Germline V CDR1 and CDR2: MNHNY, SVGAGI (reference sequence). The CDR3 DNA reads TGTGCTCCTATGGAGGAGGGAGTCTGCTACGAGCAGTACTTC. Its protein product is CAPMEEGVCYEQYF.

The chain recombines TRBV27 with TRBJ1-4; D gene uncertain. The CDR3 runs 15 residues. CDR1 is MNHEY and CDR2 is SMNVEV in the germline V gene (reference sequence). The V and J ends lost 4 bases and 0 bases respectively, with 9 bases between them. The CDR3 region is CASSSSRATNEKLFF. CDR3 coding DNA: TGTGCCAGCAGTTCAAGCAGAGCAACTAATGAAAAACTGTTTTTT.

The chain is built from TRBV2 and TRBJ2-1; 8 bases agree with TRBD2. V shed 1 base, J shed 6 bases, and the junction held 5 bases outside the gene matches. In germline, CDR1 is SNHLY, CDR2 FYNNEI. CDR3 size: 15 residues. The CDR3 protein is CASSEELAGRNEQFF. CDR3 nucleotides: TGTGCCAGCAGTGAAGAATTAGCGGGACGCAATGAGCAGTTCTTC.

In this sample, this clone turned up once. The V call is TRBV7-2, the J call TRBJ2-3; TRBD2 might be the D (6 bases). The V and J ends lost 4 bases and 2 bases respectively, with 10 bases between them. The germline CDR1 and CDR2 sequences are SGHTA and FQGNSA. This CDR3 spans 14 amino acids. This CDR3 is CASSSLANTDTQYF. The CDR3 DNA is TGTGCCAGCAGCTCCCTAGCGAACACAGATACGCAGTATTTT.

The rearrangement links TRBV28 to TRBJ1-4; 7 positions match TRBD1. Germline trimming cut 4 bases from V and 4 bases from J; bases unmatched to any gene: 6. Germline V gene lookup returns CDR1 MDHEN and CDR2 SYDVKM. The CDR3 runs to 15 residues. CDR3 amino acids: CASSSGTEVNEKLFF. DNA for the CDR3: TGTGCCAGCAGTTCCGGGACAGAGGTTAATGAAAAACTGTTTTTT.

The CDR3 spells CASSVTGENSPLHF. The CDR3 DNA is TGTGCCAGCAGCGTAACTGGGGAGAATTCACCCCTCCACTTT. This sequence joins TRBV11-2 and TRBJ1-6; no reliable D call. The germline V gene has CDR1 SGHAT and CDR2 FQNNGV. Trimming took 5 bases from V and 7 from J, leaving 12 bases between them. This CDR3 spans 14 amino acids.

V gene TRBV4-1 combines with J gene TRBJ1-5; D gene ambiguous. The CDR3 is 17 amino acids. Trimming stripped 1 base from V and 1 base from J, with 14 bases between. Germline values: CDR1 MGHRA, CDR2 YSYEKL. DNA of the CDR3: TGCGCCAGCAGCCAAGTTAAATCAATCCGGAGCAATCAGCCCCAGCATTTT. Protein product: CASSQVKSIRSNQPQHF.